The entry below describes one T cell receptor beta chain. Assay execution took place at the deep level. The assay was immunoSEQ multiplex PCR, and TCRdb's table has in-frame clones only and misses some. The sample includes over 850,000 clones, more than 75% of them seen just once. Adults of Caucasian background living in Nashville, Tennessee made up all donors. Researchers partitioned CD4+ cells into CD45RA+ naive and CD45RA-negative memory subsets. The data stem from a study of shared clonotypes between healthy human individuals. Sequences were obtained from memory CD4+ T cells from PBMCs. Subset of the sample: CD45RA-negative fraction. The sequence was obtained from a man in his late teens or twenties in good health. Some clones in this sample may be carry-over from other donors' samples.

The CDR3 nucleotides are TGCGCCAGCAGCTTGGGACTAGCGGGCACGTTGGAGACCCAGTACTTC. This codes for CASSLGLAGTLETQYF. The V and J genes are TRBV5-1 and TRBJ2-5; the match to TRBD2 covers 10 bases. CDR1 and CDR2 from the germline V gene are SGHRS and YFSETQ. CDR3 length equals 16 residues. The V gene end was trimmed by 0 bases and the J gene end by 5 bases; junction bases not matched to a gene: 7.